This TCR beta chain came from a study of CD8+CD57+ T cells in acquired aplastic anemia. Genomic DNA templated the TCR beta VDJ and CDR3 profiling. TCRdb reprocessed the reads with MiXCR, giving one entry per CDR3 protein. The sample lists some 64,000 distinct CDR3 sequences; around 50% were seen once. The length of the CDR3 is 15 residues. Germline V lookup: CDR1 WNHNN, CDR2 SYGVQD (reference sequence). The V and J ends lost 4 bases and 1 base respectively, with 13 bases between them. The receptor's source is a human donor in good health, serving as a control. This chain uses TRBV10-1 with TRBJ1-1; D call uncertain. The sample was sorted CD4+, CD8+, or CD8+CD57+ T cells (not recorded which) from PBMCs. CDR3 sequence reads: CASSGGGRANTEAFF. The CDR3 DNA follows: TGCGCCAGCAGTGGAGGTGGGCGGGCGAACACTGAAGCTTTCTTT.